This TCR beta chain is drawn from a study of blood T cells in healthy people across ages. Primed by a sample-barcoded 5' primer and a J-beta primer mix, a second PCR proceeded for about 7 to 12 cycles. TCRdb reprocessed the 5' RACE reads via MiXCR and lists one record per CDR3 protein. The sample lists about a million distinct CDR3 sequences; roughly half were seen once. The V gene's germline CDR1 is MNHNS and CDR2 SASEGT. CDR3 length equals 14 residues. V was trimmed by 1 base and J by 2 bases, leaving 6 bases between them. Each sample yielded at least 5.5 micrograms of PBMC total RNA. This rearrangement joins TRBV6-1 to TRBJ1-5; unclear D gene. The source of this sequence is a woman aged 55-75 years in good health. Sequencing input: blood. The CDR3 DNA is TGTGCCAGCAGTGAAGGGGTTCGCAATCAGCCCCAGCATTTT. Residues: CASSEGVRNQPQHF.